This T cell receptor beta chain was recorded in a study of a mutant IDH1 vaccine in newly diagnosed glioma. Comments on this clone: Its target is not known.

The CDR3 is 13 amino acids. Germline trimming cut 6 bases from V and 4 bases from J; bases unmatched to any gene: 6. CDR1 and CDR2 (germline): SQVTM, ANQGSEA. Only in-frame clones appear in the TCRdb table, and some are missing; sequencing was by immunoSEQ multiplex PCR. The sample records 45,000 or so clones, around 81% being singletons. Stated time point: week 35, safety follow-up. Alongside topical imiquimod, each dose of vaccine comprised 300 ug of mutant IDH1 20-mer peptide. The clonotype originates from a woman aged 35 to 49 with glioma. Some clones in this sample may be carry-over from other donors' samples. The material sequenced was PBMCs, taken from a glioma patient whose treatment included an IDH1 peptide vaccine. The chain is built from TRBV29-1 and TRBJ1-1; 9 bases fit TRBD1. The DNA of the CDR3 is TGCAGCGTAACCGACAGGGGGGCCACTGAAGCTTTCTTT. It specifies CSVTDRGATEAFF.